What follows describes a single T cell receptor beta chain. This clonotype was picked up one time. Its target antigen remains unknown. There are no base qualities to consult, and no much larger clone falls within one base. A single read constitutes weak evidence. From its cysteine to its phenylalanine, the CDR3 spans 15 amino acids. Here the CDR3 DNA is all that survives: 45 bases in frame from base 1. As encoded in the germline V gene, CDR1 is SGDLS while CDR2 is YYNGEE. V is cut by 0 bases and J by 2 bases, and the space between the germline ends is 11 bases. RNA was extracted using the RNeasy kit, and 0.5 to 1 microgram was reverse transcribed with random hexamers. The immunoSEQ multiplex PCR assay, covering 54 Vbeta and 13 Jbeta segments, was used to amplify TCR beta CDR3 regions. PCR amplification bias was corrected using a synthetic template baseline for primer optimization and computational correction. Per the source publication's procedure: Only productive sequences were kept, with reads annotated to V, D and J genes according to IMGT and analyzed in immunoSEQ Analyzer. To calculate clonality, Shannon entropy was normalized by log2 of the number of productive unique sequences and then subtracted from one. For each patient and control, public and private clones were evaluated within the 100 most prevalent clones. Susac-specific clones were defined as absent from healthy and MS cohorts, over a thousand published viral clones and other ImmuneACCESS disease sequences. In TCRdb, the public reads were trimmed at Q25 with fastp and aligned with MiXCR, with productive beta chains retained. Merged by CDR3 protein, the rows form single entries marked with the most common genes and DNA. These V and J calls are TCRdb output, not the study's own analysis. This sample lists 150,000 to 200,000 distinct CDR3 sequences; 85% to 95% were detected once. The top ten clones comprise roughly 0.16% of the sample.

This entry comes from a study of CD8 T cells in Susac syndrome (dated by TCRdb to about 2019). With regard to the full study: The study used repertoire sequencing to test whether antigen drove CD8+ T cell activation and differentiation in Susac syndrome. Clonality of the CD8+ T cell repertoire was compared between roughly twelve healthy donors, some 14 Susac syndrome patients and about 15 multiple sclerosis patients.

What the study reported, not specific to this receptor: The number of individuals in the TCR sequencing and HLA analysis was recognized as being relatively small.

Peripheral blood CD8+ and CD4+ T cells from healthy donors, Susac syndrome patients and multiple sclerosis patients were profiled using high-throughput TCR beta sequencing. The multiple sclerosis controls were treatment-naive patients whose relapsing-remitting disease, either stable or active, fulfilled the revised McDonald criteria. CD8+ TEMRA cells were enriched by FACS, while bulk CD8+ and CD4+ T cells were purified by magnetic negative isolation. Blood was drawn into EDTA tubes, processed within 24 hours, and PBMCs were isolated by density gradient centrifugation. PBMCs intended for TCR sequencing were frozen in liquid nitrogen and were later thawed in a 37 degrees C water bath. The sorted or isolated CD4+, CD8+ and CD8+ TEMRA cells reached a purity of at least 90%.

The TCR was taken from a human donor with multiple sclerosis. The chain is encoded by TRBV9 joined to TRBJ2-5; no D gene call is confident. The sequencing input was CD8+ T cells from PBMCs. The nucleotide sequence reads TGTGCCAGCAGCGTAGCGGGTGCAGATCAAGAGACCCAGTACTTC. Its amino acids are CASSVAGADQETQYF. Extended through the reference TRBV9 and TRBJ2-5 proteins, this CDR3 yields the full variable domain: DSGVTQTPKHLITATGQRVTLRCSPRSGDLSVYWYQQSLDQGLQFLIQYYNGEERAKGNILERFSAQQFPDLHSELNLSSLELGDSALYFCASSVAGADQETQYFGPGTRLLVL.